The clone carrying this T cell receptor beta chain was observed many times. Antigen specificity is unknown. The CDR3 runs 15 residues. Germline V lookup: CDR1 SEHNR, CDR2 FQNEAQ (reference sequence). The V segment lost 5 bases and the J segment 7 bases; nucleotides outside the gene matches: 8. The data are from a study of T-cell reconstitution after alpha-beta-depleted transplantation in children. General study results and limits: By about two months after transplant, alpha-beta T cells reportedly arose from several hundred graft clones that had expanded. Diversity and T-cell counts at one year after transplant derived mostly from new T cells. Elevated TCRbeta diversity at day 60 was traced, in some patients, to surviving recipient T cells and thymic progenitors.

Researchers prepared the TCRbeta library using unique molecular identifiers, the study reports. MiXCR was run by TCRdb on the PCR reads, yielding one entry per CDR3 protein. The table shows about 160,000 distinct CDR3 sequences, with 11% occurring only once. Sequenced here: PBMCs, sampled before TCRalphabeta/CD19-depleted stem cell transplant. The sequence came from a boy aged 2 to 10 with acute myeloid leukemia, due to receive a stem cell transplant. The V gene is TRBV7-9, the J gene TRBJ1-4; 9 bases agree with TRBD1. CDR3 nucleotides: TGTGCCAGCAGCGGCGGACAGGGGTTGGGTGAAAAACTGTTTTTT. Amino acid sequence: CASSGGQGLGEKLFF.